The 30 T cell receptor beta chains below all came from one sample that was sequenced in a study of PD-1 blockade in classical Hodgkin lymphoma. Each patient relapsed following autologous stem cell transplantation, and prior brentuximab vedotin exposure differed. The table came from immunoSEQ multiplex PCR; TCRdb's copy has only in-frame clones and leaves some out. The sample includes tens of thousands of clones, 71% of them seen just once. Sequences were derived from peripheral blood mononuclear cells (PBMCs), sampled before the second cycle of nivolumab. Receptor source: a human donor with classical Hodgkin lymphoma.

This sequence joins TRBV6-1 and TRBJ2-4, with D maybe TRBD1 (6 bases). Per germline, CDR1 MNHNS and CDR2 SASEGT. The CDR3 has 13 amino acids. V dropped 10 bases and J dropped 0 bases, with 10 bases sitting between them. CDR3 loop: CAIDRLAKNIQYF. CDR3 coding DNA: TGTGCCATCGACAGGTTAGCCAAAAACATTCAGTACTTC.

The CDR3 region is CASSLARSHEQYF. The CDR3 bases are TGTGCCAGCAGCTTAGCGCGAAGCCACGAGCAGTACTTC. The chain has TRBV11-1 and TRBJ2-7; D remains ambiguous. CDR1 and CDR2 (germline): SGHAT, FQDESV (reference sequence). This CDR3 is built from 13 residues. V lost 0 bases to trimming and J lost 5 bases, with 8 bases between them.

The CDR3 DNA sequence: TGTGCCAGCTCGAATTTAGAAAAAGCCTACGAGCAGTACTTC. Its translation: CASSNLEKAYEQYF. This chain joins TRBV28 and TRBJ2-7; no reliable D call. V was trimmed by 8 bases and J by 2 bases, leaving 16 bases between them. CDR1 MDHEN and CDR2 SYDVKM come from the germline V gene. The CDR3 spans 14 residues.

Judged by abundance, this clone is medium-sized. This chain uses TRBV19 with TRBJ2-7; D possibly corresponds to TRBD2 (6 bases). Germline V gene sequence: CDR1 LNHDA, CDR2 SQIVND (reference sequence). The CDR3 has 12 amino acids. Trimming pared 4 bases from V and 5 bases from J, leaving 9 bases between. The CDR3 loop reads CASSSGVNEQYF. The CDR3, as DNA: TGTGCCAGTAGTAGCGGGGTCAACGAGCAGTACTTC.

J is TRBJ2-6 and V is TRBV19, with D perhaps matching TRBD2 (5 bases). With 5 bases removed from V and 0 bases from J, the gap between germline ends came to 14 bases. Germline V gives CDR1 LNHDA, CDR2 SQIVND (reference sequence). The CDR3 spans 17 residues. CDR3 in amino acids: CASSPRASPSGANVLTF. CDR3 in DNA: TGTGCCAGTAGTCCGAGGGCCTCCCCCTCTGGGGCCAACGTCCTGACTTTC.

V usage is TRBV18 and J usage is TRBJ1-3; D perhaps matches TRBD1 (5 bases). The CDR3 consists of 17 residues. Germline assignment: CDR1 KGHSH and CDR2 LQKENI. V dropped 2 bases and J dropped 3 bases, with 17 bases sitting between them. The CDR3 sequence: CASSPAPGLSVGNTIYF. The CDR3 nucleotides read TGTGCCAGCTCACCAGCCCCGGGACTTTCAGTTGGAAACACCATATATTTT.

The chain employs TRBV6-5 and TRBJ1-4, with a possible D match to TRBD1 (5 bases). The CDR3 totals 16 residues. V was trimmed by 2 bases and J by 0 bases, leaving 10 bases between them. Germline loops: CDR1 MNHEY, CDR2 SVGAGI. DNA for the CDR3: TGTGCCAGCAGTTACGGCGGGGGAGCAACTAATGAAAAACTGTTTTTT. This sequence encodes CASSYGGGATNEKLFF.

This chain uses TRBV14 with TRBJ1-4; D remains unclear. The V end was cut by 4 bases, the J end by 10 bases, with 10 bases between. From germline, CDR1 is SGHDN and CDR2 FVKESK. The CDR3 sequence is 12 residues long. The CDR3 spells CASSLGYGKLFF. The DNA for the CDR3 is TGTGCCAGCAGCCTGGGGTATGGAAAACTGTTTTTT.

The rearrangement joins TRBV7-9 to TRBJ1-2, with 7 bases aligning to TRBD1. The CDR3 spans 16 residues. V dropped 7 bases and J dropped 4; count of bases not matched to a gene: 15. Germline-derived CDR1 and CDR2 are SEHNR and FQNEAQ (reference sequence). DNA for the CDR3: TGTGCCAGCACCAAGGGAGGGCAGGGGGTCTTCTATGGCTACACCTTC. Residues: CASTKGGQGVFYGYTF.

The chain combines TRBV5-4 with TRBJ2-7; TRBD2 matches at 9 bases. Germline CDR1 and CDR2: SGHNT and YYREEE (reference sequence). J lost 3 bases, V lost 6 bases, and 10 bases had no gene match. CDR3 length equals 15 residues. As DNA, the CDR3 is TGTGCCAGCACCGAAAGGGCTAGCGGGGTCTACGAGCAGTACTTC. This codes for CASTERASGVYEQYF.

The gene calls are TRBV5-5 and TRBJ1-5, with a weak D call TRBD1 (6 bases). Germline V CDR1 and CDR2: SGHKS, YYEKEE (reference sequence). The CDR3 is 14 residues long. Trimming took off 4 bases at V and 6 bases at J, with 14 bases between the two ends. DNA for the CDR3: TGTGCCAGCAGCCTCAACAGGGCCGGTCAGCCCCAGCATTTT. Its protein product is CASSLNRAGQPQHF.

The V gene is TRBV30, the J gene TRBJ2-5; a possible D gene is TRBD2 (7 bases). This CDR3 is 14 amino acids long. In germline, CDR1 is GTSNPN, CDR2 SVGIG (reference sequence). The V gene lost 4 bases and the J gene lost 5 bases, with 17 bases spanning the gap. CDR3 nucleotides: TGTGCCTGGACCCTTAGGGGGGGTCAGGAGACCCAGTACTTC. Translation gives CAWTLRGGQETQYF.

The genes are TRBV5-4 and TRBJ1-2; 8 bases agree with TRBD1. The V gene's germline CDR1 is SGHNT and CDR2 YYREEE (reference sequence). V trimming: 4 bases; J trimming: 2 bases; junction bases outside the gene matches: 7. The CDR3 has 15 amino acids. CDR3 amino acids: CASSARTGINYGYTF. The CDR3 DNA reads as TGTGCCAGCAGCGCCCGGACAGGGATCAACTATGGCTACACCTTC.

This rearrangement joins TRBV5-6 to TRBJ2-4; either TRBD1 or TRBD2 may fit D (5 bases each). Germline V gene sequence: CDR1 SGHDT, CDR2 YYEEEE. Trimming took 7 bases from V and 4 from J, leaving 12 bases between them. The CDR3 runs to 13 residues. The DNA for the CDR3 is TGTGCCAGCTCCGGGACGAATAAAAACATTCAGTACTTC. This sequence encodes CASSGTNKNIQYF. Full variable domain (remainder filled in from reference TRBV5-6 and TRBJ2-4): DAGVTQSPTHLIKTRGQQVTLRCSPKSGHDTVSWYQQALGQGPQFIFQYYEEEERQRGNFPDRFSGHQFPNYSSELNVNALLLGDSALYLCASSGTNKNIQYFGAGTRLSVL.

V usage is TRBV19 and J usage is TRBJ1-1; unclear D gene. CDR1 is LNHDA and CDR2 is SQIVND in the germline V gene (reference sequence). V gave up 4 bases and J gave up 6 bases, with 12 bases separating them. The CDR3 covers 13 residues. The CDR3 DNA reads TGTGCCAGTAGTAGAGGTGGAGAGGCTGAAGCTTTCTTT. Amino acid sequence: CASSRGGEAEAFF.

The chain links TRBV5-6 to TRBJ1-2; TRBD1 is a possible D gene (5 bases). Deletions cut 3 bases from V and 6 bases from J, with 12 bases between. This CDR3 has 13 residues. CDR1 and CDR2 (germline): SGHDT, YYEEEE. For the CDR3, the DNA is TGTGCCAGCAGCTCAATCCTCAGGGATGGCTACACCTTC. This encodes CASSSILRDGYTF.

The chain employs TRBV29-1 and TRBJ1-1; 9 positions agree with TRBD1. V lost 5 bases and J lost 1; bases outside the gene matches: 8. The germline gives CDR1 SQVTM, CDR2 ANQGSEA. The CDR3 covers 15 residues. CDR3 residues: CSVFEQGASNTEAFF. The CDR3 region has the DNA TGCAGCGTTTTTGAACAGGGGGCGTCGAACACTGAAGCTTTCTTT.

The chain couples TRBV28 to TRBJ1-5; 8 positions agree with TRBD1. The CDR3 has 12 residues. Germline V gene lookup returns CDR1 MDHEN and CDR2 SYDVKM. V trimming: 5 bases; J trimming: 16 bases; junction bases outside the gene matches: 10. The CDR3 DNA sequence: TGTGCCAGCAGTACGAGGACAGGGTTGAGTCATTTT. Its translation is CASSTRTGLSHF. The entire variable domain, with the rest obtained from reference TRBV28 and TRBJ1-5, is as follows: DVKVTQSSRYLVKRTGEKVFLECVQDMDHENMFWYRQDPGLGLRLIYFSYDVKMKEKGDIPEGYSVSREKKERFSLILESASTNQTSMYLCASSTRTGLSHFGDGTRLSIL.

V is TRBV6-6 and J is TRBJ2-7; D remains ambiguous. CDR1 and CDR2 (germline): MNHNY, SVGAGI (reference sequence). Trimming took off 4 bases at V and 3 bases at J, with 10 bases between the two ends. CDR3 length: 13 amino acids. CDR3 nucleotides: TGTGCCAGCAGTTCAACGGACGGCTACGAGCAGTACTTC. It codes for CASSSTDGYEQYF.

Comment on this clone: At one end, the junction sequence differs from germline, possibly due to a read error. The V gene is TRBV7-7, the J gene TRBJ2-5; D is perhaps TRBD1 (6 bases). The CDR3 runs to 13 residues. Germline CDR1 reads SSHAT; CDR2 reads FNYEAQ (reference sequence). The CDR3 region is CASSQTGLEEQYF. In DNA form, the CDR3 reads TGTGCTAGCAGCCAAACAGGGTTAGAGGAGCAGTACTTC.

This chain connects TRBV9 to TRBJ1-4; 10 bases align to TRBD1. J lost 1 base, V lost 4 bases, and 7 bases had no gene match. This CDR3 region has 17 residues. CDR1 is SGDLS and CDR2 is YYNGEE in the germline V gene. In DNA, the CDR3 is TGTGCCAGCAGCCCTTGGACAGGGGGGCGAACTAATGAAAAACTGTTTTTT. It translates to CASSPWTGGRTNEKLFF.

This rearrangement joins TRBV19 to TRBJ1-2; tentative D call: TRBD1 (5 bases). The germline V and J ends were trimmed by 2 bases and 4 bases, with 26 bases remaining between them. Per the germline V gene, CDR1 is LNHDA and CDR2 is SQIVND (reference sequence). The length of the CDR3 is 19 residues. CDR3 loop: CASSIFSEVGAGSGYGYTF. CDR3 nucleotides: TGTGCCAGTAGTATATTTTCAGAAGTGGGTGCAGGGTCTGGCTATGGCTACACCTTC.

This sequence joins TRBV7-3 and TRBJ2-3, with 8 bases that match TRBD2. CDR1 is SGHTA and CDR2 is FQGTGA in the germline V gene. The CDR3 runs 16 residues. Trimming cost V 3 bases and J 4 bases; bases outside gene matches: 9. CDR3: CASSFLGGGIADTQYF. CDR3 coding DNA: TGTGCCAGCAGCTTCCTGGGCGGGGGGATCGCAGATACGCAGTATTTT.

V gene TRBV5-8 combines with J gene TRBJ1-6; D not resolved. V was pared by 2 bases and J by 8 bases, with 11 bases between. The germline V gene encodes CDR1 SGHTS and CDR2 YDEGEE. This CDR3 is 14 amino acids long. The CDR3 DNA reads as TGTGCCAGCAGCTTACGGTTCGGTTATTCACCCCTCCACTTT. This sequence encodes CASSLRFGYSPLHF.

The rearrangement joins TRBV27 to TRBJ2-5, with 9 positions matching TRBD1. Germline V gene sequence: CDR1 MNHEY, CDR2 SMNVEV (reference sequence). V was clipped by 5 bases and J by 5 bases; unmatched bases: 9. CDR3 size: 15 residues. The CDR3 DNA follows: TGTGCCAGCAGTCCCGGGACAGGGTGGGGGGAGACCCAGTACTTC. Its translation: CASSPGTGWGETQYF.

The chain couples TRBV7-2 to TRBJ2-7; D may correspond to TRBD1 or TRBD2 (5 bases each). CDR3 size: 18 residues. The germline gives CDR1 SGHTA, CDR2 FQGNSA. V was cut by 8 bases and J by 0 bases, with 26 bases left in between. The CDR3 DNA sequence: TGTGCCAGCCGCCTCGGCGGACACCGGGATAGCCTCTCCTACGAGCAGTACTTC. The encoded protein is CASRLGGHRDSLSYEQYF.

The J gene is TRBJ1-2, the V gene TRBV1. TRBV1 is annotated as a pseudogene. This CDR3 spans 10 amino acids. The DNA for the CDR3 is TGCGTATCGGGGTTCTATGGCTACACCTTC. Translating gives CVSGFYGYTF.

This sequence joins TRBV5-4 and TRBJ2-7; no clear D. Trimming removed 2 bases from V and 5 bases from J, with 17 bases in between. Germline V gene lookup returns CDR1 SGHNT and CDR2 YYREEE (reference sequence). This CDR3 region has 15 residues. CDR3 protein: CASSLSGSTAHEQYF. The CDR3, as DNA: TGTGCCAGCAGCTTATCAGGAAGCACAGCGCACGAGCAGTACTTC.

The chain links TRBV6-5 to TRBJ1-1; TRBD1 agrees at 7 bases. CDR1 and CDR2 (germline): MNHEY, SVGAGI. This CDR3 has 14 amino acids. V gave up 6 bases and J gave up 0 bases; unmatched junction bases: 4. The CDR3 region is CASRAGTVNTEAFF. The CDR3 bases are TGTGCCAGCAGAGCCGGGACAGTGAACACTGAAGCTTTCTTT.

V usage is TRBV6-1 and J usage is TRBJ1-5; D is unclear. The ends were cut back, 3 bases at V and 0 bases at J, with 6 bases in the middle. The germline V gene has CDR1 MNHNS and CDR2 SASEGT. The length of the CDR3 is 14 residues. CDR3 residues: CASSDGDSNQPQHF. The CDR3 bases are TGTGCCAGCAGTGACGGAGATAGCAATCAGCCCCAGCATTTT.